One and the same sample provided the 8 T cell receptor beta chains below, sequenced in a study of blood T cell repertoires in COVID-19 (dated by TCRdb to the early 2020s). Libraries were built with the immunoSEQ multiplex PCR assay. Not all clones reach the TCRdb copy of this immuneACCESS table, which keeps in-frame sequences only. Checked studies attribute under half of the gap to unresolved V genes and leave the rest unexplained. The sample data list over 250,000 clones, and around 85% of these were observed just once. The biggest ten clones account for 5% to 6.5% of the sample. Source material: peripheral blood. These receptors all come from a man in his fifties or sixties with active or convalescent COVID-19.

This clone was counted once. This sequence joins TRBV3-1 (or the pseudogene TRBV3-2) and TRBJ2-2; TRBD1 matches 8 bases. CDR1 LGHDT and CDR2 YNNKEL come from the germline V gene (reference sequence). This CDR3 has 15 residues. Trimming cost V 2 bases and J 4 bases; bases outside gene matches: 3. CDR3 nucleotide sequence: TGTGCCAGCAGCCAAACCACAGGGGGCACCGGGGAGCTGTTTTTT. Encoded protein: CASSQTTGGTGELFF.

The chain combines TRBV27 with TRBJ1-6, with 7 bases aligning to TRBD1. This CDR3 has 15 amino acids. With 5 bases clipped from V and 4 bases from J, the junction kept 5 bases outside the gene matches. Germline assignment: CDR1 MNHEY and CDR2 SMNVEV (reference sequence). CDR3 DNA: TGTGCCAGCAGTCTCGGACAGGTGTATAATTCACCCCTCCACTTT. As protein: CASSLGQVYNSPLHF.

The chain carries TRBV6-2 or TRBV6-3 and TRBJ2-2; 8 bases agree with TRBD2. With V trimmed by 6 bases and J by 6 bases, 12 bases remained unmatched. Germline-derived CDR1 and CDR2 are MNHEY and SVGEGT. The CDR3 loop spans 16 amino acids. CDR3 residues: CASSPRGGRGAGELFF. The CDR3 bases are TGTGCCAGCAGCCCCCGGGGGGGGAGAGGGGCCGGGGAGCTGTTTTTT.

The rearrangement uses TRBV19 and TRBJ2-1; 7 positions match TRBD2. The V segment lost 6 bases and the J segment 8 bases; nucleotides outside the gene matches: 7. CDR3 size: 13 residues. The V gene's germline CDR1 is LNHDA and CDR2 SQIVND (reference sequence). The CDR3 coding sequence is TGTGCCAGTAGAGGGAGGGCCAGTGATGAGCAGTTCTTC. It translates to CASRGRASDEQFF. Supplemented by reference TRBV19 and TRBJ2-1, the full variable domain reads DGGITQSPKYLFRKEGQNVTLSCEQNLNHDAMYWYRQDPGQGLRLIYYSQIVNDFQKGDIAEGYSVSREKKESFPLTVTSAQKNPTAFYLCASRGRASDEQFFGPGTRLTVL.

The rearrangement links TRBV3-1 (or the pseudogene TRBV3-2) to TRBJ1-2; the match to TRBD1 covers 8 bases. Germline CDR1 and CDR2: LGHDT and YNNKEL (reference sequence). The CDR3 has 15 residues. V gave up 0 bases and J gave up 4 bases; unmatched junction bases: 4. CDR3 region: CASSQDPQGAYGYTF. The CDR3, as DNA: TGTGCCAGCAGCCAAGATCCCCAGGGGGCCTATGGCTACACCTTC.

The chain joins TRBV6-5 to TRBJ1-1, with a weak D call TRBD1 (6 bases). The CDR3 is made up of 13 amino acids. CDR1 MNHEY and CDR2 SVGAGI come from the germline V gene. V was shortened by 6 bases and J by 4 bases, with 12 bases between the two germline ends. The CDR3 nucleotides are TGTGCCAGCAGATCGACAGGCCCCACTGAAGCTTTCTTT. Translated: CASRSTGPTEAFF.

The V and J genes are TRBV20-1 and TRBJ1-5; possibly TRBD1 for D (6 bases). CDR1 DFQATT and CDR2 SNEGSKA come from the germline V gene (reference sequence). Trimming left V 3 bases short and J 0 bases short, with 15 bases between. This CDR3 contains 16 residues. CDR3 protein: CSASEGGQFSNQPQHF. The DNA for the CDR3 is TGCAGTGCTAGTGAGGGGGGGCAGTTTAGCAATCAGCCCCAGCATTTT.

This chain joins TRBV18 and TRBJ2-7, with 12 bases aligning to TRBD1. From germline, CDR1 is KGHSH and CDR2 LQKENI. The ends lost 2 bases at V and 5 bases at J; junction bases unmatched: 10. This CDR3 spans 17 amino acids. The CDR3 sequence: CASSPTRDRGRPHEQYF. The DNA of the CDR3 is TGTGCCAGCTCACCAACGAGGGACAGGGGGCGCCCCCACGAGCAGTACTTC.